The 7 T cell receptor beta chains below all came from one sample that was sequenced in a study of blood T cell repertoires in COVID-19. TCRdb keeps only in-frame clones here, not all; method: immunoSEQ multiplex PCR. The sample contains roughly 250,000 clones, around nine tenths of which appear only once. Sequencing used peripheral blood. The receptors here all came from a woman between 35 and 50 years old who had recovered from COVID-19.

V usage is TRBV7-2 and J usage is TRBJ2-7, with TRBD2 as a possible D gene (6 bases). The V gene's germline CDR1 is SGHTA and CDR2 FQGNSA. Trimming pared 1 base from V and 3 bases from J, leaving 16 bases between. This CDR3 spans 16 amino acids. CDR3 sequence reads: CASSLVASSGGYEQYF. CDR3 DNA sequence: TGTGCCAGCAGCTTAGTAGCATCATCCGGGGGCTACGAGCAGTACTTC.

The DNA of the CDR3 is TGTGCCAGCAGCCCGTCGGGGGGGAGAGTGACCCAGTACTTC. It translates to CASSPSGGRVTQYF. The chain uses TRBV11-2 and TRBJ2-5; 8 positions match TRBD2. The CDR3 length is 14 residues. CDR1 and CDR2 from the germline V gene are SGHAT and FQNNGV. V lost 5 bases, J lost 7 bases, and 9 bases stayed unmatched.

The chain recombines TRBV30 with TRBJ1-6; 7 bases map to TRBD1. Germline V gives CDR1 GTSNPN, CDR2 SVGIG (reference sequence). This CDR3 is built from 16 residues. With V trimmed by 1 base and J by 0 bases, 3 bases remained unmatched. The CDR3 DNA reads as TGTGCCTGGAGTGGGGCAGGGGGCTCCTATAATTCACCCCTCCACTTT. The encoded protein is CAWSGAGGSYNSPLHF.

The chain combines TRBV11-3 with TRBJ2-2; 13 nucleotides align to TRBD2. V gave up 5 bases and J gave up 4 bases; unmatched junction bases: 10. The CDR3 is 18 amino acids. Germline values: CDR1 SGHNT, CDR2 YENEEA. In DNA form, the CDR3 reads TGTGCCAGCAGCGGCAACGGACTAGCGGGAGTACGCACCGGGGAGCTGTTTTTT. It is translated as CASSGNGLAGVRTGELFF.

The chain combines TRBV2 with TRBJ2-1; 10 nucleotides match TRBD2. V trimming: 7 bases; J trimming: 9 bases; junction bases outside the gene matches: 6. The germline V gene encodes CDR1 SNHLY and CDR2 FYNNEI. This CDR3 is 13 amino acids long. The CDR3 here is CASKLAGNPEQFF. CDR3 DNA sequence: TGTGCCAGCAAACTAGCGGGAAACCCTGAGCAGTTCTTC.

V and J are TRBV9 and TRBJ2-5, with D perhaps TRBD2 (6 bases). CDR3 length equals 15 residues. Germline CDR1 is SGDLS and CDR2 is YYNGEE. Trimming removed 4 bases from V and 2 bases from J, with 15 bases in between. CDR3 bases: TGTGCCAGCAGCAAAGGGAGGAGCGCACAAGAGACCCAGTACTTC. Translation: CASSKGRSAQETQYF.

The rearrangement uses TRBV9 and TRBJ2-5; possibly TRBD2 for D (7 bases). The germline CDR1 and CDR2 sequences are SGDLS and YYNGEE. V was clipped by 0 bases and J by 5 bases, with 14 bases between them. The CDR3 loop spans 15 amino acids. The CDR3 DNA is TGTGCCAGCAGCGTAGGAACAGGGCGGGGGGAGACCCAGTACTTC. It codes for CASSVGTGRGETQYF.